This T cell receptor (beta chain) came from a study of Ad26.COV2.S vaccination and SARS-CoV-2 variants. Study-wide points: The TCR breadth and depth analyses may have produced an underestimate of total T cell responses. Responses of spike-specific T cells (both CD8+ and CD4+) reportedly showed substantial breadth after vaccination.

Worth noting for this clone: Its antigen remains unknown.

The germline gives CDR1 SQVTM, CDR2 ANQGSEA. This CDR3 has 14 amino acids. Trimming removed 6 bases at V and 2 bases at J, with 15 bases between. Method: immunoSEQ multiplex PCR; TCRdb's copy keeps in-frame clones and lacks some. The data hold about 180,000 clones, with around nine tenths observed a single time. The receptor was isolated from a human donor who had recovered from COVID-19. V usage is TRBV29-1 and J usage is TRBJ2-3; D possibly corresponds to TRBD2 (5 bases). The starting material was peripheral blood, obtained after recovery from COVID-19. The CDR3 bases are TGCAGCGTCCGGGGAGCCCCTCTCACAGATACGCAGTATTTT. This sequence encodes CSVRGAPLTDTQYF.